Reported below is one TCR beta chain. This record comes from a study of CD8 T cells in Susac syndrome. TCR beta sequencing was performed on blood CD8+ and CD4+ T cells. The germline V and J ends were trimmed by 1 base and 4 bases, with 6 bases remaining between them. There are 13 residues in the CDR3. CDR1 SGHTA and CDR2 FQGNSA come from the germline V gene. RNA in amounts of roughly 0.5 to 1 ug was reverse transcribed with random hexamers. It was immunoSEQ multiplex PCR that amplified TCR beta CDR3 across 54 Vbeta and 13 Jbeta. From the immunoSEQ multiplex PCR reads, TCRdb called clonotypes with MiXCR, one entry per CDR3 protein. The data hold approximately 120,000 distinct CDR3 sequences, with just under 95% observed a single time.

The material sequenced was CD8+ T cells from PBMCs. The chain combines TRBV7-2 with TRBJ2-3; D is unclear. The source of this sequence is a human donor in good health. The CDR3, as DNA: TGTGCCAGCAGCTTAGACCCGGCAGATACGCAGTATTTT. Amino acids: CASSLDPADTQYF.